The 12 T cell receptor beta chains presented below share a single source sample, sequenced in a study of PD-1 blockade in classical Hodgkin lymphoma. Only in-frame clones appear in the TCRdb table, and some are missing; sequencing was by immunoSEQ multiplex PCR. The repertoire holds 20,000 or so clones, with 88% as singletons. Time point described: cycle 4 day 1 (C4D1), after 5 to 7 weeks of nivolumab. Exposure to brentuximab vedotin varied, and each patient had relapsed following autologous stem cell transplantation. CD8+ T cells were isolated from thawed PBMCs by magnetic negative selection. The material was CD8+ T cells from blood, obtained before the fourth cycle of nivolumab. These receptors originate from a human donor with classical Hodgkin lymphoma.

This chain connects TRBV27 to TRBJ1-1; D might be TRBD1 (6 bases). The CDR3 consists of 15 residues. The V gene's germline CDR1 is MNHEY and CDR2 SMNVEV (reference sequence). The germline V and J ends were trimmed by 2 bases and 5 bases, with 15 bases remaining between them. Here the CDR3 reads CASSLGIWGTTEAFF. As DNA, the CDR3 is TGTGCCAGCAGTTTAGGTATATGGGGGACAACTGAAGCTTTCTTT.

The rearrangement links TRBV25-1 to TRBJ1-4; TRBD1 aligns across 9 bases. Germline V gives CDR1 MGHDK, CDR2 SYGVNS. V was pared by 5 bases and J by 7 bases, with 8 bases of the junction left unmatched. The CDR3 totals 15 residues. Here the CDR3 reads CASSPRGQGSEKLFF. The DNA of the CDR3 is TGTGCCAGCAGTCCGCGGGGACAGGGAAGTGAAAAACTGTTTTTT.

The sample holds one count of this clone. The gene calls are TRBV5-8 and TRBJ2-7; 9 bases fit TRBD2. This CDR3 contains 16 residues. The V segment lost 4 bases and the J segment 3 bases; nucleotides outside the gene matches: 11. In germline, CDR1 is SGHTS, CDR2 YDEGEE. CDR3 in DNA: TGTGCCAGCAGCCCCATTTCGCGGGAGGGCTTCTACGAGCAGTACTTC. It specifies CASSPISREGFYEQYF.

The DNA of the CDR3 is TGTGCCAGCACTGACAGGGGAAGGGACACCGGGGAGCTGTTTTTT. It is translated as CASTDRGRDTGELFF. The chain uses TRBV7-8 and TRBJ2-2; 8 bases line up with TRBD1. This CDR3 has 15 residues. Germline lookup yields CDR1 SGHVS and CDR2 FQNEAQ. V was pared by 7 bases and J by 3 bases, with 7 bases of the junction left unmatched.

This clone showed up just once. This chain uses TRBV7-9 with TRBJ2-5, with D unclear. The end of the DNA fits TRBJ2-7 better, so the J call may be wrong. The CDR3 loop spans 12 amino acids. Germline V CDR1 and CDR2: SEHNR, FQNEAQ (reference sequence). The CDR3 region has the DNA TGTGCCAGCAGCCCGACAACCTACGAGCAGTACTTC. This encodes CASSPTTYEQYF.

The genes are TRBV27 and TRBJ1-2; TRBD1 agrees at 8 bases. Trimming removed 5 bases from V and 7 bases from J; junction bases left unmatched: 12. CDR3 length equals 15 residues. Germline V gene sequence: CDR1 MNHEY, CDR2 SMNVEV (reference sequence). CDR3 bases: TGTGCCAGCAGTCCCGGACAGGGTAACACCCTTGGCTACACCTTC. This gives the protein CASSPGQGNTLGYTF.

The chain links TRBV2 to TRBJ2-3, with TRBD2 as a possible D gene (5 bases). Germline V CDR1 and CDR2: SNHLY, FYNNEI. The CDR3 spans 14 residues. V gave up 7 bases and J gave up 2 bases, with 13 bases separating them. CDR3 residues: CASKISDFTDTQYF. The DNA for the CDR3 is TGTGCCAGCAAGATTAGCGACTTCACAGATACGCAGTATTTT.

The table lists this clone with a count of one. The chain employs TRBV12-2 and TRBJ2-7. TRBV12-2 corresponds to a pseudogene. The CDR3 is 13 residues long. The DNA of the CDR3 is TGTGCAAGTCGCTTAGTGCCAAAAACCGAGCAGTACTTC. Translating it yields CASRLVPKTEQYF.

This CDR3 is CAISEERQGRNQPQHF. The CDR3 nucleotides read TGTGCCATCAGTGAGGAACGACAGGGAAGGAATCAGCCCCAGCATTTT. The V and J genes are TRBV10-3 and TRBJ1-5; 7 bases map to TRBD1. Germline CDR1 and CDR2: ENHRY and SYGVKD. This CDR3 is 16 amino acids long. Trimming cost V 2 bases and J 4 bases; bases outside gene matches: 8.

The V and J genes are TRBV7-6 and TRBJ2-7, with no clear D. Germline-derived CDR1 and CDR2 are SGHVS and FNYEAQ. The CDR3 runs 13 residues. V was shortened by 8 bases and J by 3 bases, with 14 bases between the two germline ends. The DNA of the CDR3 is TGTGCCAGCCAGAGGAGCCCTCTCTACGAGCAGTACTTC. As protein: CASQRSPLYEQYF.

The chain links TRBV4-1 to TRBJ2-1; 11 bases fit TRBD1. The CDR3 totals 17 residues. Per the germline V gene, CDR1 is MGHRA and CDR2 is YSYEKL. V trimming: 4 bases; J trimming: 5 bases; junction bases outside the gene matches: 10. The CDR3 DNA is TGCGCCAGCAGCCCCGGACAGGGGGCTTTATCGGACAATGAGCAGTTCTTC. This codes for CASSPGQGALSDNEQFF.

In its sample, this clone was seen once. The chain uses TRBV5-6 and TRBJ1-5; possible D gene TRBD1, 5 bases. The ends were cut back, 0 bases at V and 5 bases at J, with 6 bases in the middle. There are 13 residues in the CDR3. Germline lookup yields CDR1 SGHDT and CDR2 YYEEEE. CDR3 residues: CASSLGGDQPQHF. DNA for the CDR3: TGTGCCAGCAGCTTGGGGGGCGATCAGCCCCAGCATTTT.